Following are 24 T cell receptor beta chains from one sample sequenced in a study of shared clonotypes between healthy human individuals. Produced via immunoSEQ multiplex PCR; TCRdb's table is partial and in-frame only. The profile covers around 1 million clones, with around three quarters appearing a single time and roughly 1.5% taken by the ten largest. What was sequenced was memory CD4+ T cells sorted from blood. Subset: CD45RA-negative fraction. These receptors all stem from a man younger than 35 in good health.

This clone has a handful of counts. V is TRBV6-5 and J is TRBJ2-2; D is perhaps TRBD1 (5 bases). V was cut by 4 bases and J by 4 bases, with 7 bases left in between. This CDR3 comprises 13 residues. Germline V gene lookup returns CDR1 MNHEY and CDR2 SVGAGI. The CDR3 sequence is CASSFRGTGELFF. CDR3 coding DNA: TGTGCCAGCAGTTTTAGGGGCACCGGGGAGCTGTTTTTT.

The chain links TRBV5-4 to TRBJ2-7, with 8 positions matching TRBD1. V lost 4 bases, J lost 3 bases, and 3 bases stayed unmatched. This CDR3 region has 13 residues. From germline, CDR1 is SGHNT and CDR2 YYREEE (reference sequence). The CDR3 nucleotides are TGTGCCAGCAGCCACGGGACAGGCTACGAGCAGTACTTC. It yields the protein CASSHGTGYEQYF.

This clone has only a few counts. The V gene is TRBV7-2, the J gene TRBJ1-2; TRBD1 aligns across 11 bases. CDR3 length equals 16 residues. Germline-derived CDR1 and CDR2 are SGHTA and FQGNSA. V lost 1 base and J lost 8; bases outside the gene matches: 9. The CDR3: CASSLGWTGGLGGYTF. The CDR3, as DNA: TGTGCCAGCAGCTTAGGATGGACAGGGGGCTTGGGAGGCTACACCTTC.

This chain connects TRBV29-1 to TRBJ2-5; the D gene is possibly TRBD1 (6 bases). Trimming removed 7 bases from V and 9 bases from J, with 21 bases in between. Germline V CDR1 and CDR2: SQVTM, ANQGSEA. The CDR3 is 13 residues long. DNA of the CDR3: TGCAGCGCATTACGACCGGACAGACGGGCCCAGTACTTC. Encoded protein: CSALRPDRRAQYF. Looking up the rest from reference TRBV29-1 and TRBJ2-5 gives the full variable domain: SAVISQKPSRDICQRGTSLTIQCQVDSQVTMMFWYRQQPGQSLTLIATANQGSEATYESGFVIDKFPISRPNLTFSTLTVSNMSPEDSSIYLCSALRPDRRAQYFGPGTRLLVL.

The V gene is TRBV7-2, the J gene TRBJ2-6, with TRBD1 matching 7 bases. From germline, CDR1 is SGHTA and CDR2 FQGNSA. This CDR3 is 16 amino acids long. J was trimmed by 3 bases and V by 1 base; bases with no gene match: 3. CDR3 protein: CASSLGQGNGANVLTF. Here the CDR3 DNA reads TGTGCCAGCAGCTTAGGACAGGGCAATGGGGCCAACGTCCTGACTTTC.

The rearrangement uses TRBV27 and TRBJ1-5, with a weak D call TRBD1 (5 bases). Germline CDR1 and CDR2: MNHEY and SMNVEV (reference sequence). Trimming pared 5 bases from V and 5 bases from J, leaving 13 bases between. The CDR3 spans 14 residues. The CDR3 bases are TGTGCCAGCAGTACAGACGAGGGGCATCAGCCCCAGCATTTT. This encodes CASSTDEGHQPQHF.

This clone was seen once. The chain employs TRBV5-4 and TRBJ1-1; no clear D gene. The CDR3 runs to 13 residues. The germline V and J ends were trimmed by 0 bases and 1 base, with 4 bases remaining between them. Looked up from germline, CDR1 is SGHNT and CDR2 is YYREEE (reference sequence). The CDR3 region is CASSLVANTEAFF. In nucleotides, the CDR3 is TGTGCCAGCAGCTTGGTCGCGAACACTGAAGCTTTCTTT.

The sample holds a few counts of this clone. Distinct nucleotide sequences in the sample also encode this CDR3. The chain has TRBV4-1 and TRBJ1-5; D remains unclear. The CDR3 is 13 amino acids. V lost 0 bases and J lost 6, with 6 bases in between. Germline CDR1 reads MGHRA; CDR2 reads YSYEKL. CDR3 nucleotides: TGCGCCAGCAGCCAAGATGGGAGTCAGCCCCAGCATTTT. Its translation: CASSQDGSQPQHF.

The V and J genes are TRBV18 and TRBJ2-1; D may be TRBD2 (5 bases). Germline V gene data show CDR1 as KGHSH and CDR2 as LQKENI. The V and J ends lost 2 bases and 7 bases respectively, with 15 bases between them. The CDR3 contains 15 residues. Here the CDR3 DNA reads TGTGCCAGCTCACCAGGATCGGCAGCGGTGAATGAGCAGTTCTTC. Amino acid sequence: CASSPGSAAVNEQFF.

This rearrangement joins TRBV6-5 to TRBJ2-7; TRBD2 matches 11 bases. With V trimmed by 6 bases and J by 5 bases, 9 bases remained unmatched. The germline CDR1 and CDR2 sequences are MNHEY and SVGAGI. The length of the CDR3 is 15 residues. In nucleotides, the CDR3 is TGTGCCAGCAGACATCTAGCGGGAGGAGGCCACGAGCAGTACTTC. Its protein product is CASRHLAGGGHEQYF.

V gene TRBV6-5 combines with J gene TRBJ1-4; the match to TRBD1 covers 9 bases. This CDR3 comprises 15 residues. Germline V gene data show CDR1 as MNHEY and CDR2 as SVGAGI. The V segment lost 2 bases and the J segment 8 bases; nucleotides outside the gene matches: 6. The CDR3 here is CASSYTGTGREKLFF. CDR3 in DNA: TGTGCCAGCAGTTACACCGGGACAGGGCGGGAAAAACTGTTTTTT.

This CDR3 reads CASRVYSSSHEQYF. The CDR3 DNA follows: TGTGCCAGCAGGGTCTACAGCTCCTCTCACGAGCAGTACTTC. The chain combines TRBV6-5 with TRBJ2-7; D call uncertain. The CDR3 loop spans 14 amino acids. V lost 6 bases to trimming and J lost 5 bases, with 17 bases between them. CDR1 is MNHEY and CDR2 is SVGAGI in the germline V gene.

This sequence joins TRBV19 and TRBJ2-7; no definite D call. The V gene's germline CDR1 is LNHDA and CDR2 SQIVND (reference sequence). The CDR3 length is 17 residues. The ends were cut back, 2 bases at V and 0 bases at J, with 17 bases in the middle. In DNA, the CDR3 is TGTGCCAGTAGTATAACCGCCGGACCGACGAGCTCCTACGAGCAGTACTTC. Residues: CASSITAGPTSSYEQYF.

V and J are TRBV4-1 and TRBJ1-4, with D unresolved. The V and J ends lost 0 bases and 7 bases respectively, with 9 bases between them. The CDR3 sequence is 14 residues long. The germline CDR1 and CDR2 sequences are MGHRA and YSYEKL. Here the CDR3 reads CASSQDSAFEKLFF. DNA of the CDR3: TGCGCCAGCAGCCAAGACAGCGCTTTTGAAAAACTGTTTTTT.

J is TRBJ2-7 and V is TRBV30; perhaps TRBD2 as D (6 bases). Germline-derived CDR1 and CDR2 are GTSNPN and SVGIG (reference sequence). Trimming shortened V by 0 bases and J by 3 bases, and 15 bases separated the two germline ends. The CDR3 runs 15 residues. The CDR3 region is CAWSVGWGSGYEQYF. DNA for the CDR3: TGTGCCTGGAGTGTAGGGTGGGGTAGCGGCTACGAGCAGTACTTC.

The rearrangement uses TRBV6-5 and TRBJ1-4; D is uncertain. CDR1 and CDR2 from the germline V gene are MNHEY and SVGAGI. The CDR3 sequence is 13 residues long. The germline V and J ends were trimmed by 8 bases and 7 bases, with 14 bases remaining between them. The CDR3 nucleotides are TGTGCCAGCGGATACAGACGGGTTGAAAAACTGTTTTTT. The encoded protein is CASGYRRVEKLFF.

A few counts support this clone. The rearrangement joins TRBV5-1 to TRBJ2-5, with D possibly called TRBD1 or TRBD2 (5 bases each). V lost 4 bases and J 7 bases, leaving 14 bases between the germline ends. The CDR3 consists of 13 residues. Germline V CDR1 and CDR2: SGHRS, YFSETQ. The CDR3 DNA reads TGCGCCAGCAGCGACGGGGACCGTCGGACCCAGTACTTC. It is translated as CASSDGDRRTQYF.

This clone occurred many times. This chain connects TRBV15 to TRBJ1-3; D is possibly TRBD1 (5 bases). V was trimmed by 7 bases and J by 4 bases, leaving 11 bases between them. This CDR3 is 13 amino acids long. Germline lookup yields CDR1 LNHNV and CDR2 YYDKDF (reference sequence). The CDR3 protein is CATMGGRGNTIYF. The CDR3 bases are TGTGCCACCATGGGGGGAAGGGGAAACACCATATATTTT.

There are many counts of this clone. The V and J genes are TRBV27 and TRBJ2-5; 12 nucleotides match TRBD2. V lost 4 bases and J lost 1; bases outside the gene matches: 7. This CDR3 comprises 17 residues. Per the germline V gene, CDR1 is MNHEY and CDR2 is SMNVEV (reference sequence). The CDR3 DNA follows: TGTGCCAGCAGTTCTATCACTAGCGGGGGGATCCAAGAGACCCAGTACTTC. It specifies CASSSITSGGIQETQYF.

On this clone itself: The same CDR3 can be traced to other DNA sequences in this sample. This chain uses TRBV9 with TRBJ2-2; 7 bases fit TRBD2. There are 16 residues in the CDR3. V gave up 0 bases and J gave up 1 base; unmatched junction bases: 3. Germline lookup yields CDR1 SGDLS and CDR2 YYNGEE. The CDR3 reads CASSVASSGNTGELFF. In nucleotides, the CDR3 is TGTGCCAGCAGCGTAGCTTCTAGCGGGAACACCGGGGAGCTGTTTTTT.

The chain links TRBV15 to TRBJ2-5; 10 nucleotides agree with TRBD2. The CDR3 totals 16 residues. Trimming at V came to 6 bases and at J to 3 bases, leaving 10 bases not matched to a gene. Germline CDR1 reads LNHNV; CDR2 reads YYDKDF (reference sequence). This chain's CDR3 is CATSHYQREGKETQYF. The DNA for the CDR3 is TGTGCCACCAGTCATTATCAGCGGGAGGGTAAAGAGACCCAGTACTTC.

The chain links TRBV11-2 to TRBJ2-1; D not resolved. V lost 3 bases and J 2 bases, leaving 11 bases between the germline ends. This CDR3 is built from 15 residues. Germline values: CDR1 SGHAT, CDR2 FQNNGV. In DNA form, the CDR3 reads TGTGCCAGCAGCTTCCGTGATCCAGCCTACAATGAGCAGTTCTTC. Its translation is CASSFRDPAYNEQFF. The whole variable domain, filled in from reference TRBV11-2 and TRBJ2-1, reads EAGVAQSPRYKIIEKRQSVAFWCNPISGHATLYWYQQILGQGPKLLIQFQNNGVVDDSQLPKDRFSAERLKGVDSTLKIQPAKLEDSAVYLCASSFRDPAYNEQFFGPGTRLTVL.

The DNA of the CDR3 is TGTGCCAGCAGCTCACAGCGGGGGGGCCTTGAGACCCAGTACTTC. Encoded protein: CASSSQRGGLETQYF. The chain carries TRBV5-4 and TRBJ2-5, with TRBD2 matching over 10 bases. Germline values: CDR1 SGHNT, CDR2 YYREEE (reference sequence). The CDR3 runs to 15 residues. V trimming: 3 bases; J trimming: 5 bases; junction bases outside the gene matches: 7.

This clone was counted ten times or more. This chain connects TRBV10-2 to TRBJ2-5; no clear D gene. CDR1 and CDR2 from the germline V gene are WSHSY and SAAADI. The V end was cut by 7 bases, the J end by 9 bases, with 18 bases between. The CDR3 spans 13 residues. The CDR3 region has the DNA TGCGCCAGCACCCCGGGCCCTGTTGGGGCCCAGTACTTC. Translated, it gives CASTPGPVGAQYF.